Listed below are T cell receptor beta chains from one sample, sequenced in a study of monozygotic twins with inflammatory bowel disease. TCRdb reanalyzed the 5' RACE reads, giving one entry per CDR3 protein sequence and no DNA. In total, the table holds 110,000 to 150,000 distinct CDR3 sequences. Sequences were obtained from blood. All receptors derive from a human donor with ulcerative colitis or Crohn's disease, or a healthy co-twin of an affected twin (not recorded which). Each CDR3 is given with its conserved first and last residue. The order of the fields is J gene, V gene, CDR3 length, CDR3 protein.

>TRBJ2-7|TRBV27|17
CASSSRTSGTSSYEQYF
>TRBJ1-1|TRBV7-2|13
CASSAQGNTEAFF
>TRBJ2-5|TRBV12-3/TRBV12-4|13
CASSPRVQETQYF
>TRBJ1-6|TRBV7-2|15
CASSQDSSPSSPLHF
>TRBJ2-1|TRBV7-2|15
CASSLGVGSYNEQFF
>TRBJ2-1|TRBV5-1|15
CASSLVLAGTDEQFF
>TRBJ1-3|TRBV7-8|16
CASSETGSSSGNTIYF
>TRBJ2-1|TRBV19|13
CASSTYRTSEQFF
>TRBJ2-1|TRBV6-5|14
CASSYWGDPNEQFF
>TRBJ2-1|TRBV5-1|16
CASSQTTSGAYNEQFF
>TRBJ1-1|TRBV18|14
CASSLQAEGAEAFF
>TRBJ2-7|TRBV20-1|11
CSAQGDYEQYF